The next 9 T cell receptor beta chains were all read from a single sample in a study of early T cells in non-severe SARS-CoV-2 infection. TCRdb re-called the 5' RACE reads with MiXCR, one entry per CDR3 protein. The repertoire has roughly 66,000 distinct CDR3 sequences, approximately 9.1% of them found once; the top ten carry roughly 3.2%. The sample taken for sequencing was whole blood. Receptors originate from an adult who was a healthcare worker with PCR-confirmed SARS-CoV-2 infection or an uninfected control (not recorded which).

This clonotype was picked up many times. V and J are TRBV27 and TRBJ2-2, with D unresolved. Trimming left V 8 bases short and J 3 bases short, with 13 bases between. Germline values: CDR1 MNHEY, CDR2 SMNVEV (reference sequence). The length of the CDR3 is 14 residues. DNA of the CDR3: TGTGCCAGCCGCCCGGGCAGATACACCGGGGAGCTGTTTTTT. Its translation: CASRPGRYTGELFF.

The J gene is TRBJ2-1, the V gene TRBV7-3, with unresolved D. The V end was cut by 1 base, the J end by 2 bases, with 6 bases between. This CDR3 has 14 residues. Per germline, CDR1 SGHTA and CDR2 FQGTGA. The DNA of the CDR3 is TGTGCCAGCAGCTTAAACCCTGCCTACAATGAGCAGTTCTTC. Amino acids: CASSLNPAYNEQFF.

The CDR3 DNA reads TGCGCCAGCACCTCTGGAGCTATCACAGATACGCAGTATTTT. Translated: CASTSGAITDTQYF. The V gene is TRBV5-1, the J gene TRBJ2-3; D gene ambiguous. CDR3 size: 14 residues. Looked up from germline, CDR1 is SGHRS and CDR2 is YFSETQ. Trimming shortened V by 6 bases and J by 2 bases, and 13 bases separated the two germline ends.

The chain recombines TRBV12-3 or TRBV12-4 with TRBJ1-4, with 7 bases aligning to TRBD1. The CDR3 length is 14 residues. V shed 6 bases and J 6 bases; nucleotides not matched to a gene: 7. CDR3 bases: TGTGCCAGCAGACTGACAGGGAGTGATGAAAAACTGTTTTTT. This gives the protein CASRLTGSDEKLFF.

This clonotype was found a few times. The V call is TRBV2, the J call TRBJ2-7; D perhaps matches TRBD2 (7 bases). This CDR3 is built from 16 residues. V was shortened by 6 bases and J by 0 bases, with 18 bases between the two germline ends. Germline-derived CDR1 and CDR2 are SNHLY and FYNNEI. The chain's CDR3 is CASRSPGGHPSYEQYF. The CDR3 nucleotides are TGTGCCAGCAGGTCTCCGGGGGGACACCCCTCCTACGAGCAGTACTTC.

This clonotype was observed a few times. The chain has TRBV3-1 and TRBJ1-4; 7 positions agree with TRBD1. With V trimmed by 1 base and J by 0 bases, 23 bases remained unmatched. This CDR3 contains 23 residues. In germline, CDR1 is LGHDT, CDR2 YNNKEL (reference sequence). CDR3 coding DNA: TGTGCCAGCAGCCAAGCATATCTGCTCGGGGACAGCCTTGACCCTGCAACTAATGAAAAACTGTTTTTT. Encoded protein: CASSQAYLLGDSLDPATNEKLFF.

This clonotype occurred many times. The chain has TRBV7-2 and TRBJ2-7; D might be TRBD1 (5 bases). Germline values: CDR1 SGHTA, CDR2 FQGNSA. The CDR3 contains 17 residues. Trimming took 5 bases from V and 4 from J, leaving 24 bases between them. The CDR3 nucleotides read TGTGCCAGCAGCCCCTCCCGGTGGGGCGCCAAGGATTACGAGCAGTACTTC. Its translation: CASSPSRWGAKDYEQYF.

This chain joins TRBV20-1 and TRBJ1-1; 7 bases map to TRBD1. The CDR3 consists of 15 residues. CDR1 is DFQATT, CDR2 SNEGSKA, per germline (reference sequence). V shed 5 bases and J 4 bases; nucleotides not matched to a gene: 13. Here the CDR3 DNA reads TGCAGTGCTTCCGGCGGAGGGGGCTATAGCACTGAAGCTTTCTTT. Its translation: CSASGGGGYSTEAFF.

This sequence joins TRBV2 and TRBJ1-6; D is ambiguous. Trimming cost V 9 bases and J 9 bases, with 21 bases left between them. The CDR3 spans 15 residues. In germline, CDR1 is SNHLY, CDR2 FYNNEI. This chain's CDR3 is CASAGDWALGSPLHF. The CDR3 DNA follows: TGTGCCAGTGCCGGTGATTGGGCCCTTGGTTCACCCCTCCACTTT.